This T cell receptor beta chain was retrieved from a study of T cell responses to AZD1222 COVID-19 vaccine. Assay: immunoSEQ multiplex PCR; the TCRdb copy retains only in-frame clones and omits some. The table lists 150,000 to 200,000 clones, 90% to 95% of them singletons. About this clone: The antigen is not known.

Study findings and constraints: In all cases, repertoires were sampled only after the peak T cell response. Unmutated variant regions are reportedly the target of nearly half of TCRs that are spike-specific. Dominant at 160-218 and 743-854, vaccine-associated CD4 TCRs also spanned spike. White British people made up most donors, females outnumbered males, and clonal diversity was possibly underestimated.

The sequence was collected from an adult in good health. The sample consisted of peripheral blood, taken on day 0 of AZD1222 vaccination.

For the CDR3, the DNA is TGTGCCAGCAGTCGACAGGGGGCTGAAGCTTTCTTT. Translating it yields CASSRQGAEAFF. The chain is built from TRBV2 and TRBJ1-1, with TRBD1 identical over 9 bases. The CDR3 has 12 amino acids. With V trimmed by 5 bases and J by 6 bases, 1 base remained unmatched. Per germline, CDR1 SNHLY and CDR2 FYNNEI.